The 21 T cell receptor beta chains listed next were all sequenced from one sample in a study of cytomegalovirus exposure and HLA in healthy donors. Libraries were prepared by immunoSEQ multiplex PCR; TCRdb keeps only in-frame clonotypes and omits some of them. The sample shows 150,000 to 170,000 clones, 86% of them seen only once. The sequencing sample was made of PBMCs. The receptors come from a young man in good health and CMV-seropositive.

This clone occurred once. CDR3 nucleotide sequence: TGTGCCAGTAGTATGCTAGCGGGAAACTACGGCGAGCAGTACTTC. The encoded protein is CASSMLAGNYGEQYF. The chain carries TRBV19 and TRBJ2-7; 9 positions agree with TRBD2. Unmatched junction bases numbered 9, after V lost 3 bases and J lost 6 bases. CDR1 LNHDA and CDR2 SQIVND come from the germline V gene (reference sequence). The CDR3 runs 15 residues. The whole variable domain, filled in from reference TRBV19 and TRBJ2-7, reads DGGITQSPKYLFRKEGQNVTLSCEQNLNHDAMYWYRQDPGQGLRLIYYSQIVNDFQKGDIAEGYSVSREKKESFPLTVTSAQKNPTAFYLCASSMLAGNYGEQYFGPGTRLTVT.

The rearrangement links TRBV7-6 to TRBJ1-2, with D unclear. With 2 bases removed from V and 4 bases from J, the gap between germline ends came to 11 bases. Germline-derived CDR1 and CDR2 are SGHVS and FNYEAQ. The CDR3 length is 14 residues. The CDR3 spells CASSLTPGSYGYTF. As DNA, the CDR3 is TGTGCCAGCAGCTTAACTCCGGGATCCTATGGCTACACCTTC.

As regards this clone: This sequence may be a read error, since a much larger clone differs from it by one base. This chain uses TRBV7-2 with TRBJ1-2; 7 positions agree with TRBD1. Looked up from germline, CDR1 is SGHTA and CDR2 is FQGNSA. The V and J ends lost 4 bases and 4 bases, in that order; junction bases with no gene match: 3. The CDR3 extends over 13 amino acids. The CDR3 loop is CASSYGQAYGYTF. The CDR3 DNA follows: TGTGCCAGCAGCTACGGACAGGCCTATGGCTACACCTTC.

This clone turned up a few times. The rearrangement joins TRBV4-3 to TRBJ1-1; D is uncertain. Germline-derived CDR1 and CDR2 are LGHNA and YSLEER. The CDR3 spans 12 residues. V was clipped by 0 bases and J by 3 bases, with 2 bases between them. CDR3 bases: TGCGCCAGCAGCCAAGACTACACTGAAGCTTTCTTT. Its protein is CASSQDYTEAFF.

This clone occurred a few times. V usage is TRBV27 and J usage is TRBJ2-5; a possible D gene is TRBD1 (5 bases). The germline V and J ends were trimmed by 6 bases and 4 bases, with 12 bases remaining between them. Germline V CDR1 and CDR2: MNHEY, SMNVEV (reference sequence). The CDR3 totals 13 residues. This CDR3 reads CASSGSRGETQYF. CDR3 sequence (DNA): TGTGCCAGCAGCGGTTCTAGGGGAGAGACCCAGTACTTC.

This clone was detected only once. The chain combines TRBV28 with TRBJ1-2; D is possibly TRBD1 (5 bases). V lost 4 bases to trimming and J lost 5 bases, with 8 bases between them. CDR1 and CDR2 (germline): MDHEN, SYDVKM. There are 12 residues in the CDR3. CDR3 coding DNA: TGTGCCAGCAGTTGGCAGGGTTATGGCTACACCTTC. This encodes CASSWQGYGYTF.

About this clone itself: This sample also contains other DNA sequences that code for the same CDR3. The rearrangement joins TRBV7-2 to TRBJ2-2, with D possibly being TRBD1 (6 bases). The V gene lost 5 bases and the J gene lost 1 base, with 8 bases spanning the gap. The germline V gene encodes CDR1 SGHTA and CDR2 FQGNSA. CDR3 length: 14 amino acids. The CDR3 nucleotides read TGTGCCAGCAGCCTGGGACAGAACACCGGGGAGCTGTTTTTT. Protein product: CASSLGQNTGELFF.

The rearrangement links TRBV6-5 to TRBJ1-3; no reliable D call. The CDR3 sequence is 15 residues long. Deletions cut 2 bases from V and 0 bases from J, with 8 bases between. Germline-derived CDR1 and CDR2 are MNHEY and SVGAGI. For the CDR3, the DNA is TGTGCCAGCAGTTACGGCGGGCACTCTGGAAACACCATATATTTT. It is translated as CASSYGGHSGNTIYF.

The V gene is TRBV13, the J gene TRBJ2-2; maybe TRBD1 (6 bases). This CDR3 contains 15 residues. Germline CDR1 PRHDT, CDR2 FYEKMQ (reference sequence). V lost 5 bases to trimming and J lost 8 bases, with 18 bases between them. CDR3 sequence reads: CASSPRQARRGELFF. The CDR3, as DNA: TGTGCCAGCAGCCCGCGACAGGCCCGGCGGGGGGAGCTGTTTTTT.

The chain combines TRBV6-6 with TRBJ1-2; D is ambiguous. CDR1 is MNHNY, CDR2 SVGAGI, per germline (reference sequence). This CDR3 comprises 11 residues. V lost 5 bases and J lost 9, with 10 bases in between. The CDR3: CASSTGRSYTF. CDR3 nucleotides: TGTGCCAGCAGTACCGGGAGGAGCTACACCTTC.

This sequence joins TRBV9 and TRBJ2-1, with D maybe TRBD2 (6 bases). The ends were cut back, 3 bases at V and 7 bases at J, with 11 bases in the middle. The CDR3 length is 13 residues. The germline CDR1 and CDR2 sequences are SGDLS and YYNGEE. CDR3 nucleotides: TGTGCCAGCAGCGCCTTGGAGGGAAATGAGCAGTTCTTC. Its protein product is CASSALEGNEQFF.

The chain links TRBV11-2 to TRBJ2-3, with TRBD2 identical over 13 bases. Trimming at V came to 8 bases and at J to 6 bases, leaving 2 bases not matched to a gene. The CDR3 extends over 13 amino acids. Germline V gene lookup returns CDR1 SGHAT and CDR2 FQNNGV. DNA of the CDR3: TGTGCCAGCGGACTAGCGGGGGCGGATACGCAGTATTTT. This encodes CASGLAGADTQYF.

The V gene is TRBV4-1, the J gene TRBJ1-4; D is uncertain. The germline V gene has CDR1 MGHRA and CDR2 YSYEKL. This CDR3 spans 15 amino acids. V was cut by 1 base and J by 5 bases, with 11 bases left in between. CDR3 coding DNA: TGCGCCAGCAGCCAAGGGCCAGAAACGAATGAAAAACTGTTTTTT. Encoded protein: CASSQGPETNEKLFF.

The chain combines TRBV6-4 with TRBJ1-5; 8 nucleotides line up with TRBD1. The CDR3 sequence is 14 residues long. The trim removed 0 bases at V and 6 bases at J, leaving 1 base unmatched. Per germline, CDR1 MRHNA and CDR2 SNTAGT. CDR3 in DNA: TGTGCCAGCAGTGACTCGACAGGGGTTCAGCCCCAGCATTTT. It codes for CASSDSTGVQPQHF.

The CDR3 loop is CASTYDRSHEQYF. For the CDR3, the DNA is TGTGCCAGCACCTACGACAGGTCCCACGAGCAGTACTTC. J is TRBJ2-7 and V is TRBV7-2; D may be TRBD1 (6 bases). Germline CDR1 SGHTA, CDR2 FQGNSA. V dropped 7 bases and J dropped 5 bases, with 15 bases sitting between them. The CDR3 has 13 amino acids. Using reference TRBV7-2 and TRBJ2-7 for the parts outside the CDR3, the full variable domain is GAGVSQSPSNKVTEKGKDVELRCDPISGHTALYWYRQSLGQGLEFLIYFQGNSAPDKSGLPSDRFSAERTGGSVSTLTIQRTQQEDSAVYLCASTYDRSHEQYFGPGTRLTVT.

The chain employs TRBV9 and TRBJ2-5; weak D call: TRBD2 (6 bases). The V end was cut by 0 bases, the J end by 1 base, with 13 bases between. This CDR3 has 16 residues. Germline CDR1 and CDR2: SGDLS and YYNGEE. This CDR3 reads CASSVAGGIFQETQYF. CDR3 DNA sequence: TGTGCCAGCAGCGTAGCGGGCGGGATATTCCAAGAGACCCAGTACTTC.

This rearrangement joins TRBV9 to TRBJ2-5; 8 bases fit TRBD1. The germline CDR1 and CDR2 sequences are SGDLS and YYNGEE. The CDR3 runs 16 residues. V trimming: 4 bases; J trimming: 1 base; junction bases outside the gene matches: 9. In nucleotides, the CDR3 is TGTGCCAGCAGCCCCTCCCGGGACAGGTTCCAAGAGACCCAGTACTTC. Amino acid sequence: CASSPSRDRFQETQYF.

The rearrangement links TRBV19 to TRBJ1-1; a possible D gene is TRBD1 (6 bases). V was pared by 8 bases and J by 1 base, with 17 bases between. CDR3 length: 15 residues. Germline V gene data show CDR1 as LNHDA and CDR2 as SQIVND (reference sequence). The CDR3 spells CASSWGGGQNTEAFF. In DNA form, the CDR3 reads TGTGCCAGTTCCTGGGGAGGGGGACAGAACACTGAAGCTTTCTTT.

The genes are TRBV19 and TRBJ1-2; 8 bases map to TRBD1. CDR1 LNHDA and CDR2 SQIVND come from the germline V gene (reference sequence). The CDR3 extends over 16 amino acids. V shed 1 base, J shed 2 bases, and the junction held 6 bases outside the gene matches. DNA for the CDR3: TGTGCCAGTAGTATAGTCCGGACAGGGACGAACTATGGCTACACCTTC. Translation: CASSIVRTGTNYGYTF.

This chain joins TRBV13 and TRBJ1-2, with D perhaps TRBD1 (6 bases). CDR1 PRHDT and CDR2 FYEKMQ come from the germline V gene (reference sequence). This CDR3 has 13 amino acids. Trimming stripped 4 bases from V and 4 bases from J, with 10 bases between. The CDR3 DNA follows: TGTGCCAGCAGCTCTGACAGGCTCTATGGCTACACCTTC. Translated: CASSSDRLYGYTF.

With regard to this clone: Other DNA sequences in the same sample also yield this CDR3. This chain connects TRBV5-1 to TRBJ1-1; the D is unclear. V was clipped by 0 bases and J by 0 bases, with 9 bases between them. The CDR3 covers 15 residues. In germline, CDR1 is SGHRS, CDR2 YFSETQ. The CDR3 protein is CASSLAGGLNTEAFF. CDR3 coding DNA: TGCGCCAGCAGCTTGGCCGGAGGGTTGAACACTGAAGCTTTCTTT.